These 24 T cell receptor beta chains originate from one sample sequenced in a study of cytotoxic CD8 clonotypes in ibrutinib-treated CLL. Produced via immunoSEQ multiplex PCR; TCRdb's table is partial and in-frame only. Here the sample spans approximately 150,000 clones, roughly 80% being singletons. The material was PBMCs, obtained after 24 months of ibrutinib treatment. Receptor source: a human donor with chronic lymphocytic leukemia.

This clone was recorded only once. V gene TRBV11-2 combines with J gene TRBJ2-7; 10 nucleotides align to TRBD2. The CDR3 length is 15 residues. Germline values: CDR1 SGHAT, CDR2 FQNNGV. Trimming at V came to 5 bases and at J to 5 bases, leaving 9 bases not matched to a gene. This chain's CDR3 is CASSPRLAGVHEQYF. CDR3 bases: TGTGCCAGCAGCCCCCGGCTAGCGGGAGTCCACGAGCAGTACTTC.

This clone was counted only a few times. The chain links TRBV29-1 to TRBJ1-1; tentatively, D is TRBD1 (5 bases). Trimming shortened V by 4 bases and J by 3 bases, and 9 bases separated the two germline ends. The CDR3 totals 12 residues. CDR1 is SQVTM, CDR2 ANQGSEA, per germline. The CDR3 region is CSVAREYTEAFF. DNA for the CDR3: TGCAGCGTTGCCAGGGAGTACACTGAAGCTTTCTTT.

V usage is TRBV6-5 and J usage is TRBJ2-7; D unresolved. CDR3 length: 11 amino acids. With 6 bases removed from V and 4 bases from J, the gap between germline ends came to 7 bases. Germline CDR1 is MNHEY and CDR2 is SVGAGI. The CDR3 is CASSREYEQYF. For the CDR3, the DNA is TGTGCCAGCAGCCGAGAGTACGAGCAGTACTTC.

This CDR3 is CASKRQGRGMNTEAFF. The CDR3 DNA follows: TGTGCCAGTAAAAGGCAGGGGAGGGGGATGAACACTGAAGCTTTCTTT. This chain links TRBV19 with TRBJ1-1; TRBD1 is a possible D gene (6 bases). Trimming shortened V by 7 bases and J by 0 bases, and 18 bases separated the two germline ends. Germline V gene data show CDR1 as LNHDA and CDR2 as SQIVND (reference sequence). CDR3 length: 16 residues.

CDR3 DNA: TGTGCCAGCAATTCGGGACATCAGCCCCAGCATTTT. It codes for CASNSGHQPQHF. The chain employs TRBV28 and TRBJ1-5; D possibly corresponds to TRBD1 (5 bases). CDR3 length: 12 amino acids. Germline values: CDR1 MDHEN, CDR2 SYDVKM. Trimming took off 7 bases at V and 5 bases at J, with 9 bases between the two ends.

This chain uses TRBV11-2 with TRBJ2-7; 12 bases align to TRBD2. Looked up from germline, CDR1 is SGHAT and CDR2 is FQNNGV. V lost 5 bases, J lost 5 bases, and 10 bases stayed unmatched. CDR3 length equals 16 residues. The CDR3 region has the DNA TGTGCCAGCAGCCTAGCGGGGGGGCTGTTTCCCCACGAGCAGTACTTC. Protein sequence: CASSLAGGLFPHEQYF.

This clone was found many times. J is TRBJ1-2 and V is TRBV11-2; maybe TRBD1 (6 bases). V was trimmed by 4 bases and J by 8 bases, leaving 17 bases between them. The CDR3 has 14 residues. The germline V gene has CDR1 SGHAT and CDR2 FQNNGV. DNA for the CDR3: TGTGCCAGCAGCTCTTACGGGGGGCTCTGGGGCTACACCTTC. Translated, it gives CASSSYGGLWGYTF.

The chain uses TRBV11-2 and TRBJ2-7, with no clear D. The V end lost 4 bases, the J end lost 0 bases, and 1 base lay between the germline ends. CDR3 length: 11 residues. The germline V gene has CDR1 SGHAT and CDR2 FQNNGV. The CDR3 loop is CASSSSYEQYF. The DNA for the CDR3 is TGTGCCAGCAGCTCCTCCTACGAGCAGTACTTC.

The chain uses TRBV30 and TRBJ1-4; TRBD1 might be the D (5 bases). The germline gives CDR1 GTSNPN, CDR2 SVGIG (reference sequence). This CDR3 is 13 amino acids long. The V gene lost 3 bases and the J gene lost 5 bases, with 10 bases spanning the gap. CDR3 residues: CAWSWGGNEKLFF. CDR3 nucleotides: TGTGCCTGGAGCTGGGGGGGGAATGAAAAACTGTTTTTT.

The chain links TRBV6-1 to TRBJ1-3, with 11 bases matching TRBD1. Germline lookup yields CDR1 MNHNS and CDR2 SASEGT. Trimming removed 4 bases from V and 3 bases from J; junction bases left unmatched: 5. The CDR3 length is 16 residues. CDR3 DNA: TGTGCCAGCAGTGGTTGGACAGGGGGCGATGGAAACACCATATATTTT. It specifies CASSGWTGGDGNTIYF.

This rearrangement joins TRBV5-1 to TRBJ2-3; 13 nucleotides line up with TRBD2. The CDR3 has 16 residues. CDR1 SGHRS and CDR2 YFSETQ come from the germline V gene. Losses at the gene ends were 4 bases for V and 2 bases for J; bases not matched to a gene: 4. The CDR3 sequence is CASSRTSGSYTDTQYF. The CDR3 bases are TGCGCCAGCAGCCGGACTAGCGGGAGTTACACAGATACGCAGTATTTT.

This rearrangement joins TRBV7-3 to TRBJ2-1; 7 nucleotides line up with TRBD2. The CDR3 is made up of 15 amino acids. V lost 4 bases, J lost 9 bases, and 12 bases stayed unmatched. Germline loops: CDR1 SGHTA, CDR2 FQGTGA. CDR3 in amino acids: CASSSLGGERFEQFF. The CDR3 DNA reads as TGTGCCAGCAGCTCCCTTGGGGGGGAGAGGTTTGAGCAGTTCTTC. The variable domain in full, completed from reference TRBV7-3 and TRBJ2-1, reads GAGVSQTPSNKVTEKGKYVELRCDPISGHTALYWYRQSLGQGPEFLIYFQGTGAADDSGLPNDRFFAVRPEGSVSTLKIQRTERGDSAVYLCASSSLGGERFEQFFGPGTRLTVL.

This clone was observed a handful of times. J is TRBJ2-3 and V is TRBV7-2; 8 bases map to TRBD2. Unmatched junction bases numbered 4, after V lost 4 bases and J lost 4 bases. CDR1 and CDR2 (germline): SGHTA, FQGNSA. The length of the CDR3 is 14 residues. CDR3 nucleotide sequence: TGTGCCAGCAGCTCGGGGGGGTATGCAGATACGCAGTATTTT. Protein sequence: CASSSGGYADTQYF.

CDR3 DNA: TGTGCCAGCAGCTTAGTGGGACAGGGAGGCTACACCTTC. This codes for CASSLVGQGGYTF. This sequence joins TRBV7-2 and TRBJ1-2; 9 bases are shared with TRBD1. V was pared by 1 base and J by 8 bases, with 2 bases of the junction left unmatched. The CDR3 runs 13 residues. The V gene's germline CDR1 is SGHTA and CDR2 FQGNSA.

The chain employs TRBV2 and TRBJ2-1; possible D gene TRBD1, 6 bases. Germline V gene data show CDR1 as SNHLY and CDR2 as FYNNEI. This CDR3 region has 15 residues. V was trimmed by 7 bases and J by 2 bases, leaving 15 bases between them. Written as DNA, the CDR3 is TGTGCCAGCATCCTCGACAGGACGACCTACAATGAGCAGTTCTTC. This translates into CASILDRTTYNEQFF.

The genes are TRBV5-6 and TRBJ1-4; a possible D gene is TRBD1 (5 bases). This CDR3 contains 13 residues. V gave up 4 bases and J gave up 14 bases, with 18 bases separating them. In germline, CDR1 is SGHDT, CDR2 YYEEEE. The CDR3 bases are TGTGCCAGCAGCCCCGGGGCAAACCCGAGTCTGTTTTTT. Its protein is CASSPGANPSLFF.

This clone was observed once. CDR3 amino acids: CASAGTVNYGYTF. CDR3 sequence (DNA): TGTGCCAGTGCCGGGACAGTAAACTATGGCTACACCTTC. The rearrangement uses TRBV19 and TRBJ1-2; TRBD1 agrees at 7 bases. This CDR3 spans 13 amino acids. Germline loops: CDR1 LNHDA, CDR2 SQIVND (reference sequence). Losses at the gene ends were 8 bases for V and 2 bases for J; bases not matched to a gene: 5.

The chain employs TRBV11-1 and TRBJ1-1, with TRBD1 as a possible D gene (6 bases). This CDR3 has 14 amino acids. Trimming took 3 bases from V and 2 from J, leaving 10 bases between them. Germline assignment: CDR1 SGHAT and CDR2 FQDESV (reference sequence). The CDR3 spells CASSFTGFNTEAFF. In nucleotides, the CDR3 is TGTGCCAGCAGCTTCACAGGGTTCAACACTGAAGCTTTCTTT.

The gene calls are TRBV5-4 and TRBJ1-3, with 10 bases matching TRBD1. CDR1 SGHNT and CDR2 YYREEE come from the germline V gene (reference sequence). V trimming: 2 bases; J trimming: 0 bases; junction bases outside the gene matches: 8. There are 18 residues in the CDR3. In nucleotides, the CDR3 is TGTGCCAGCAGCTTCGGACAGGGGGACCGTCACTCTGGAAACACCATATATTTT. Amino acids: CASSFGQGDRHSGNTIYF.

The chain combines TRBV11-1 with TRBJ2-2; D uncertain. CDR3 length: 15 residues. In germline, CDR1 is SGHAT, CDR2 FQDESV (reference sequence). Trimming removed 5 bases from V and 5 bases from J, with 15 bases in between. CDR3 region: CASSGWAGTTGELFF. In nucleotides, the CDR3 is TGTGCCAGCAGCGGGTGGGCAGGTACTACCGGGGAGCTGTTTTTT.

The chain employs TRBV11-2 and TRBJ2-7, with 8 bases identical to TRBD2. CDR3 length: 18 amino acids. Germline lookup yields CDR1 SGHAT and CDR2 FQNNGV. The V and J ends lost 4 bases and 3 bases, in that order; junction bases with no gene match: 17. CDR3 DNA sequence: TGTGCCAGCAGCTCCATAGGGCGGGAGGTCGGGAAGGGCTACGAGCAGTACTTC. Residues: CASSSIGREVGKGYEQYF.

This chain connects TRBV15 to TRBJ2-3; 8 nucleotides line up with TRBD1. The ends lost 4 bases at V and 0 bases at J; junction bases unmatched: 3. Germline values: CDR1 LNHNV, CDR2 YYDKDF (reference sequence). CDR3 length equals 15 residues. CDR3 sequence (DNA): TGTGCCACCAGCAAAAACAGGGGGAGCACAGATACGCAGTATTTT. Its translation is CATSKNRGSTDTQYF.

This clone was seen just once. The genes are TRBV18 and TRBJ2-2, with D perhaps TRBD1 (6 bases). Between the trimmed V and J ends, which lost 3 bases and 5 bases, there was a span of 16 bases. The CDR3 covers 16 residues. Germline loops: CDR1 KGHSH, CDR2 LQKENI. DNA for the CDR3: TGTGCCAGCTCACCCGCCTGGGGGCGCGGGACCGGGGAGCTGTTTTTT. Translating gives CASSPAWGRGTGELFF.

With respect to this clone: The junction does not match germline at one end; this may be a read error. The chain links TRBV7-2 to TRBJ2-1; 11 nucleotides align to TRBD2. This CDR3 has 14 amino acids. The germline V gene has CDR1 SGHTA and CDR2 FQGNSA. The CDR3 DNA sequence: TGTGCCAGCAGCCTAGCGGGAGGCACCAATGAGCAGTTCTTC. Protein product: CASSLAGGTNEQFF. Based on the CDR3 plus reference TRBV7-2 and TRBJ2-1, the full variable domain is GAGVSQSPSNKVTEKGKDVELRCDPISGHTALYWYRQSLGQGLEFLIYFQGNSAPDKSGLPSDRFSAERTGGSVSTLTIQRTQQEDSAVYLCASSLAGGTNEQFFGPGTRLTVL.